This T cell receptor beta chain was recorded in a study of blood T cell repertoires in COVID-19. Study information: Samples came from the United States, Italy and Spain, spanning acute and convalescent COVID-19. PBMCs, B-cell-depleted T cells, or T cells provided the cDNA or gDNA that made up the material.

This CDR3 is 15 amino acids long. V dropped 5 bases and J dropped 2; count of bases not matched to a gene: 6. Germline CDR1 MNHEY, CDR2 SVGEGT. This clone occurred once. How the authors handled the data: Estimation of nucleated cell counts was performed using reference gene primer amplification. Clones were read by immunoSEQ multiplex PCR, and TCRdb kept only the in-frame ones, dropping some. D and trimming were read from the DNA, whereas the V and J calls and clone size are those reported in that table. The sample lists about 200,000 clones; 86% were seen once. The genes are TRBV6-2 or TRBV6-3 and TRBJ2-7; TRBD2 matches at 10 bases. The material sequenced was peripheral blood. The source of this sequence is a man aged 80 or over with acute or convalescent COVID-19. CDR3 loop: CASSGRTSGTYEQYF. CDR3 sequence (DNA): TGTGCCAGCAGTGGGCGGACTAGCGGAACCTACGAGCAGTACTTC.